This T cell receptor beta chain appears in the sequencing data of a study of T cells in Graves' hyperthyroidism and ophthalmopathy. What was amplified from RNA transcripts were TCR beta CDR3 regions. First-round RT-PCR with HTBI primers amplified the TCR CDR3 region. From the multiplex PCR reads, TCRdb called clonotypes with MiXCR, one entry per CDR3 protein. This table has 250,000 to 300,000 distinct CDR3 sequences, roughly 13% appearing once. Every diagnosis used clinical symptoms, serum thyroxine and TRAb, thyroid ultrasound and orbital computed tomography. Germline assignment: CDR1 SEHNR and CDR2 FQNEAQ (reference sequence). The CDR3 has 14 residues. V dropped 1 base and J dropped 4 bases, with 10 bases sitting between them. This clonotype was counted a few times.

V gene TRBV7-9 combines with J gene TRBJ1-2, with D maybe TRBD1 (5 bases). Sequencing was done on a sample of blood. The receptor was derived from a woman younger than 45 with Graves' hyperthyroidism that later progressed to Graves' ophthalmopathy. The CDR3, as DNA: TGTGCCAGCAGCTTAGGCAGGGTCTCCTATGGCTACACCTTC. Its protein product is CASSLGRVSYGYTF.